Detailed here is one TCR beta chain. This sample is part of a study of cytomegalovirus exposure and HLA in healthy donors. The PCR ran on 60 Vbeta and 13 Jbeta primers. TCRdb's copy holds only in-frame clones and misses some; the assay was immunoSEQ multiplex PCR. Among 70,000 or so clones listed, about four fifths were seen once. The germline CDR1 and CDR2 sequences are MNHEY and SVGAGI. Trimming took 6 bases from V and 1 from J, leaving 6 bases between them. The CDR3 spans 13 residues. This TCR was sampled from a man in his late teens or twenties in good health and CMV-seronegative. Material for sequencing was PBMCs. The V gene is TRBV6-5, the J gene TRBJ1-4, with D tentatively TRBD1 (6 bases). The CDR3 loop reads CASRGGTNEKLFF. The CDR3, as DNA: TGTGCCAGCAGAGGGGGAACTAATGAAAAACTGTTTTTT.